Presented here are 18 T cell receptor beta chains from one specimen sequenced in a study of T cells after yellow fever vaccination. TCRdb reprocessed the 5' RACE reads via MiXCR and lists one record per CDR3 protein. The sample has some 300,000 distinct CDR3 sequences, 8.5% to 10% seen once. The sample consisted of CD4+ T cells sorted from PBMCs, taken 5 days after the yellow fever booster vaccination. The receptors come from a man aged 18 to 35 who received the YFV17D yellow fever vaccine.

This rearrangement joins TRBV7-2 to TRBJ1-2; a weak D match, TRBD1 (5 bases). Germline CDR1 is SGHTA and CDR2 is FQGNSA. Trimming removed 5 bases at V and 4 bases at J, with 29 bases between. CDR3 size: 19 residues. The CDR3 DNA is TGTGCCAGCAGCCCCAACCGGGCCTCCTTGTCGACAGACCGCTATGGCTACACCTTC. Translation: CASSPNRASLSTDRYGYTF.

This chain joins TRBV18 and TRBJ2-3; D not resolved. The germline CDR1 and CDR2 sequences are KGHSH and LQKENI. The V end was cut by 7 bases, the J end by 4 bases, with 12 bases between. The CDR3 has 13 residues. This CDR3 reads CASYDGMSDTQYF. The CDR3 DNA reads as TGTGCCAGCTATGACGGTATGTCAGATACGCAGTATTTT.

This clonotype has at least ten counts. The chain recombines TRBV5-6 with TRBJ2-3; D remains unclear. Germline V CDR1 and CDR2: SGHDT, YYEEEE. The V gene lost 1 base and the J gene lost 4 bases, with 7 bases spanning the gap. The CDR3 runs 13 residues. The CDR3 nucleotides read TGTGCCAGCAGCTTGCCGGGTCCAGATACGCAGTATTTT. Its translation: CASSLPGPDTQYF.

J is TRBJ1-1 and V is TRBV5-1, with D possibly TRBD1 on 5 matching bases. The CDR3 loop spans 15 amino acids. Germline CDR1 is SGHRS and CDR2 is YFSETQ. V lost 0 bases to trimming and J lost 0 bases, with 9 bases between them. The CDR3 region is CASSLVWGVNTEAFF. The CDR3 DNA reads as TGCGCCAGCAGCTTGGTTTGGGGCGTGAACACTGAAGCTTTCTTT. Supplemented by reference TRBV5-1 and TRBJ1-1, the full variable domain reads KAGVTQTPRYLIKTRGQQVTLSCSPISGHRSVSWYQQTPGQGLQFLFEYFSETQRNKGNFPGRFSGRQFSNSRSEMNVSTLELGDSALYLCASSLVWGVNTEAFFGQGTRLTVV.

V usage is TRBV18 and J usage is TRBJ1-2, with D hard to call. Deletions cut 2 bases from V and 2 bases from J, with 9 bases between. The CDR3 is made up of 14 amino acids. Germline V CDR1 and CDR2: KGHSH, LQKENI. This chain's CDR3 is CASSPSIGNYGYTF. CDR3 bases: TGTGCCAGCTCACCAAGTATAGGGAACTATGGCTACACCTTC.

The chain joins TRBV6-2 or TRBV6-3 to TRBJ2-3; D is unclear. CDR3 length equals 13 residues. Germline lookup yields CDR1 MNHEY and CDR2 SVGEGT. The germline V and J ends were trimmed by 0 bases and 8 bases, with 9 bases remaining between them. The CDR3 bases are TGTGCCAGCAGTTACTCGGGGATAGGTACGCAGTATTTT. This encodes CASSYSGIGTQYF.

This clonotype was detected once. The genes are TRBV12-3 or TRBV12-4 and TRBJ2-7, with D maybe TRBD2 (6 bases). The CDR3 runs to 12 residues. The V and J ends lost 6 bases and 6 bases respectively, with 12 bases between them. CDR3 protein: CASSRVGGEQYF. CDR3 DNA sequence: TGTGCCAGCAGCCGCGTGGGGGGCGAGCAGTACTTC.

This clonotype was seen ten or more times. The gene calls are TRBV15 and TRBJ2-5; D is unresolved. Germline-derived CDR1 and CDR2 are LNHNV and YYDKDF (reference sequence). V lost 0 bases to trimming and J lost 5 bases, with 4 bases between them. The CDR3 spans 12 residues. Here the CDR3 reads CATSRDLETQYF. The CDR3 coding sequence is TGTGCCACCAGCAGAGATTTGGAGACCCAGTACTTC. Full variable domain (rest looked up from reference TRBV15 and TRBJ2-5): DAMVIQNPRYQVTQFGKPVTLSCSQTLNHNVMYWYQQKSSQAPKLLFHYYDKDFNNEADTPDNFQSRRPNTSFCFLDIRSPGLGDTAMYLCATSRDLETQYFGPGTRLLVL.

The CDR3 nucleotides are TGTGCCAGCAGTCTGGACAGGGGTTCCGGCTACACCTTC. Its protein product is CASSLDRGSGYTF. This sequence joins TRBV12-3 or TRBV12-4 and TRBJ1-2, with 9 nucleotides matching TRBD1. This CDR3 comprises 13 residues. V lost 5 bases, J lost 8 bases, and 6 bases stayed unmatched.

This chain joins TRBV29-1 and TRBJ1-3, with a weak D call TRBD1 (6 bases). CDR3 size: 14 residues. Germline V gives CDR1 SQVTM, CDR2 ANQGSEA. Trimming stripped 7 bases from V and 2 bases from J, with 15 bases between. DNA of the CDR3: TGCAGCGGGAAGAAAACAGGGACTGGAAACACCATATATTTT. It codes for CSGKKTGTGNTIYF. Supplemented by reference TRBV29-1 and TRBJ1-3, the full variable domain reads SAVISQKPSRDICQRGTSLTIQCQVDSQVTMMFWYRQQPGQSLTLIATANQGSEATYESGFVIDKFPISRPNLTFSTLTVSNMSPEDSSIYLCSGKKTGTGNTIYFGEGSWLTVV.

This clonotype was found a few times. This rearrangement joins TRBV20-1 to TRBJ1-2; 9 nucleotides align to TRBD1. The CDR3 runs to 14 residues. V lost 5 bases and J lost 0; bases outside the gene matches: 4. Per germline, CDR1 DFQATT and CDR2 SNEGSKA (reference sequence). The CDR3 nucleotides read TGCAGTGCTTTGACAGGGGGTTCTAACTATGGCTACACCTTC. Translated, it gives CSALTGGSNYGYTF.

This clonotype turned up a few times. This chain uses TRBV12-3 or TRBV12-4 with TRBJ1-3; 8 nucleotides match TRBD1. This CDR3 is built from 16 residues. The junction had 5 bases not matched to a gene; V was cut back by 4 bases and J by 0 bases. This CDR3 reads CASSSGDRNSGNTIYF. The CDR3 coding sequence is TGTGCCAGCAGTTCCGGGGACAGGAACTCTGGAAACACCATATATTTT.

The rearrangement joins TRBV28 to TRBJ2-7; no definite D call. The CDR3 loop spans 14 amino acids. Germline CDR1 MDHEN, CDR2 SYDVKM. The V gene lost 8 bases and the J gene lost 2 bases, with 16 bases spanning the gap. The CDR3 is CASLPAVATYEQYF. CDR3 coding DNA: TGTGCCAGCCTTCCGGCGGTGGCAACCTACGAGCAGTACTTC.

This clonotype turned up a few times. The CDR3 is CASSQERNLLFF. The CDR3 bases are TGTGCCAGCAGCCAAGAGCGGAACTTACTGTTTTTT. The chain couples TRBV4-2 to TRBJ1-4, with no clear D. The CDR3 is made up of 12 amino acids. The germline V gene has CDR1 LGHNA and CDR2 YNFKEQ. V dropped 0 bases and J dropped 13 bases, with 9 bases sitting between them.

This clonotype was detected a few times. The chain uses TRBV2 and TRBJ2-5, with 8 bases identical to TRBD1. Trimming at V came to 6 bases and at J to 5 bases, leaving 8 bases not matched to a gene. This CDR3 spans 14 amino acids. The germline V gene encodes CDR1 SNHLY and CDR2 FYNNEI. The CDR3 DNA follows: TGTGCCAGCAGCAGGGACAGGCAGGCGGAGACCCAGTACTTC. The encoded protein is CASSRDRQAETQYF.

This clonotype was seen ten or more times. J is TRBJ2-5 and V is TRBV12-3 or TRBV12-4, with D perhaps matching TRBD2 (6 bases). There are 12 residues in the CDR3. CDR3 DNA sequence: TGTGCGACGGGGGTGAAGCAAGAGACCCAGTACTTC. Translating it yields CATGVKQETQYF.

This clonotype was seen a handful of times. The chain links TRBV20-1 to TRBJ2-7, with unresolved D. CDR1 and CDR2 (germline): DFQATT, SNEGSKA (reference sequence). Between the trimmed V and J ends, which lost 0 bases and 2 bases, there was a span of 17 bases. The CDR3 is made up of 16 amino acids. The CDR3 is CSARDSRHPGPYEQYV. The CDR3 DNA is TGCAGTGCTAGAGATTCCCGACACCCTGGCCCCTACGAGCAGTACGTC.

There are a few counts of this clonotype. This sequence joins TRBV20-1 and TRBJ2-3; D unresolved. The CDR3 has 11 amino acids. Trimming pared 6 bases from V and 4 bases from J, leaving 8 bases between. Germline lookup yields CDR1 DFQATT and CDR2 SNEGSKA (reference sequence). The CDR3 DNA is TGCAGTGCCCCGGAGTCAGATACGCAGTATTTT. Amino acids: CSAPESDTQYF.